The 5 T cell receptor beta chains listed next were all sequenced from one sample in a study of blood T cell repertoires in COVID-19. Sequencing was performed with immunoSEQ multiplex PCR; in TCRdb, only in-frame clones are kept and a portion is missing. The table shows under 400,000 clones, with 85% to 90% occurring only once. Material for sequencing was peripheral blood. Receptors were obtained from a man aged 18 to 30 with active or convalescent COVID-19.

The CDR3 loop is CASSLTAGGSYEQYF. Written as DNA, the CDR3 is TGCGCCAGCAGCTTGACGGCGGGAGGATCCTACGAGCAGTACTTC. The J gene is TRBJ2-7, the V gene TRBV5-1; 8 bases fit TRBD2. Unmatched junction bases numbered 4, after V lost 1 base and J lost 1 base. CDR3 size: 15 residues. Germline V gene sequence: CDR1 SGHRS, CDR2 YFSETQ.

The rearrangement links TRBV20-1 to TRBJ1-5; maybe TRBD1 (6 bases). Germline V CDR1 and CDR2: DFQATT, SNEGSKA (reference sequence). CDR3 length: 14 amino acids. The V end was cut by 3 bases, the J end by 4 bases, with 13 bases between. The CDR3 spells CSASPWQGNQPQHF. The DNA for the CDR3 is TGCAGTGCTAGTCCTTGGCAGGGGAATCAGCCCCAGCATTTT.

The chain has TRBV28 and TRBJ1-6; 10 positions agree with TRBD1. CDR1 and CDR2 from the germline V gene are MDHEN and SYDVKM. The CDR3 is 16 residues long. The V gene end was trimmed by 6 bases and the J gene end by 7 bases; junction bases not matched to a gene: 9. DNA of the CDR3: TGTGCCAGCAGATTGGGACAGGGGATTTTGAATTCACCCCTCCACTTT. This sequence encodes CASRLGQGILNSPLHF.

The chain uses TRBV19 and TRBJ2-1, with 10 bases identical to TRBD2. Germline CDR1 and CDR2: LNHDA and SQIVND (reference sequence). The CDR3 runs 16 residues. Germline trimming cut 8 bases from V and 1 base from J; bases unmatched to any gene: 8. CDR3 region: CASGRGLAYSYNEQFF. Here the CDR3 DNA reads TGTGCCAGTGGACGGGGACTAGCGTATTCCTACAATGAGCAGTTCTTC. The full variable domain, with the rest looked up from reference TRBV19 and TRBJ2-1, is DGGITQSPKYLFRKEGQNVTLSCEQNLNHDAMYWYRQDPGQGLRLIYYSQIVNDFQKGDIAEGYSVSREKKESFPLTVTSAQKNPTAFYLCASGRGLAYSYNEQFFGPGTRLTVL.

The rearrangement joins TRBV3-1 (or the pseudogene TRBV3-2) to TRBJ2-7, with a weak D call TRBD2 (6 bases). Germline CDR1 reads LGHDT; CDR2 reads YNNKEL (reference sequence). Trimming took 6 bases from V and 6 from J, leaving 18 bases between them. The CDR3 loop spans 14 amino acids. The CDR3 reads CASSIFGAGREQYF. Written as DNA, the CDR3 is TGTGCCAGCAGTATATTCGGGGCGGGACGCGAGCAGTACTTC.